The 6 T cell receptor beta chains reported below all come from one sample, sequenced in a study of OX40 agonist ivuxolimab in advanced cancers. The protocol was immunoSEQ multiplex PCR, while the TCRdb copy is restricted to in-frame clones and leaves out a portion. Of some 70,000 clones in the sample, 89% were seen once. The sequenced sample was CD4+ or CD8+ T cells sorted from blood, obtained in a trial of the OX40 agonist ivuxolimab. These receptor sequences come from an adult with an advanced solid tumor such as melanoma, head and neck, liver or kidney cancer.

V usage is TRBV30 and J usage is TRBJ2-3; TRBD2 aligns across 7 bases. The junction had 6 bases not matched to a gene; V was cut back by 4 bases and J by 5 bases. Germline loops: CDR1 GTSNPN, CDR2 SVGIG (reference sequence). The CDR3 extends over 13 amino acids. The chain's CDR3 is CAWNQRGGDTQYF. CDR3 nucleotide sequence: TGTGCCTGGAACCAGCGGGGAGGAGATACGCAGTATTTT.

V and J are TRBV6-5 and TRBJ1-1, with 8 bases fitting TRBD1. The CDR3 totals 15 residues. J lost 2 bases, V lost 0 bases, and 2 bases had no gene match. Germline V gives CDR1 MNHEY, CDR2 SVGAGI. The CDR3 loop reads CASSYSSGGNTEAFF. The CDR3 bases are TGTGCCAGCAGTTACTCCTCAGGGGGCAACACTGAAGCTTTCTTT.

The rearrangement links TRBV10-3 to TRBJ1-1; 8 positions agree with TRBD1. This CDR3 region has 16 residues. Germline assignment: CDR1 ENHRY and CDR2 SYGVKD. The V and J ends lost 3 bases and 3 bases, in that order; junction bases with no gene match: 9. For the CDR3, the DNA is TGTGCCATCAGTGACGACAGGGGTCTTTGGGACACTGAAGCTTTCTTT. The encoded protein is CAISDDRGLWDTEAFF.

The chain uses TRBV10-1 and TRBJ1-6; TRBD1 is a possible D gene (6 bases). CDR1 WNHNN and CDR2 SYGVQD come from the germline V gene (reference sequence). Trimming shortened V by 2 bases and J by 7 bases, and 9 bases separated the two germline ends. The CDR3 covers 14 residues. CDR3 sequence: CASSEQGRNSPLHF. CDR3 sequence (DNA): TGCGCCAGCAGTGAGCAGGGGAGGAATTCACCCCTCCACTTT.

The chain couples TRBV18 to TRBJ2-3; TRBD2 agrees at 7 bases. The ends lost 0 bases at V and 4 bases at J; junction bases unmatched: 7. Germline CDR1 and CDR2: KGHSH and LQKENI. The CDR3 sequence is 16 residues long. The CDR3 region is CASSPPRWGGADTQYF. CDR3 in DNA: TGTGCCAGCTCACCACCCAGGTGGGGGGGGGCAGATACGCAGTATTTT.

J is TRBJ2-1 and V is TRBV14, with TRBD2 identical over 10 bases. The CDR3 spans 19 residues. Germline assignment: CDR1 SGHDN and CDR2 FVKESK. J lost 0 bases, V lost 1 base, and 9 bases had no gene match. The CDR3 is CASSQGSGGALSSYNEQFF. Here the CDR3 DNA reads TGTGCCAGCAGCCAAGGCAGCGGGGGGGCTTTGAGCTCCTACAATGAGCAGTTCTTC. Complete variable domain (other parts from reference TRBV14 and TRBJ2-1): EAGVTQFPSHSVIEKGQTVTLRCDPISGHDNLYWYRRVMGKEIKFLLHFVKESKQDESGMPNNRFLAERTGGTYSTLKVQPAELEDSGVYFCASSQGSGGALSSYNEQFFGPGTRLTVL.